The entry below gives a single T cell receptor (beta chain) sequence along with its context. The record originates from a study of blood T cell repertoires in COVID-19. The CDR3 length is 13 residues. In germline, CDR1 is SGHTA, CDR2 FQGTGA. Trimming stripped 2 bases from V and 10 bases from J, with 12 bases between. Sequencing used immunoSEQ multiplex PCR; TCRdb keeps in-frame clones, though not all of them. The sample contains around 250,000 clones, under 90% of which appear only once. The specimen was PBMCs or T cells enriched from blood (not recorded which). This clonotype was sampled from a man younger than 30 who had recovered from COVID-19. The chain carries TRBV7-3 and TRBJ2-1; D remains unclear. CDR3 in amino acids: CASSLLGGSEQFF. The CDR3 DNA sequence: TGTGCCAGCAGCTTACTAGGTGGCAGCGAGCAGTTCTTC.